This TCR beta chain came from a study of T cells in Graves' hyperthyroidism and ophthalmopathy. Study-level results: A model of 13 V-J features distinguished ophthalmopathy from stable hyperthyroidism.

Comments on this clonotype: Its antigen is unknown.

Trimming took 1 base from V and 5 from J; bases not matched to a gene: 7. Germline CDR1 reads SGHAT; CDR2 reads FQDESV (reference sequence). The CDR3 has 17 amino acids. Amplification of TCR beta CDR3 regions used RNA as the template. The HTBI primer set drove a first-round RT-PCR of the TCR CDR3. Each CDR3 protein is one row after TCRdb ran MiXCR on the multiplex PCR reads. The sample contains around 250,000 distinct CDR3 sequences, 16% of which appear only once. The specimen was blood. This rearrangement joins TRBV11-1 to TRBJ2-5; 13 bases agree with TRBD2. This TCR was recovered from a woman aged 18-29 years with Graves' ophthalmopathy. The CDR3 nucleotides are TGTGCCAGCAGCTTAGTACTAGCGGGAGGGCCAGAGGAGACCCAGTACTTC. Protein product: CASSLVLAGGPEETQYF.